One sample yielded the 30 T cell receptor beta chains listed below, sequenced in a study of response to subunit inactivated influenza vaccine. TCRdb reprocessed the RT-PCR reads with MiXCR, giving one entry per CDR3 protein. The sample consists of about 650,000 distinct CDR3 sequences, 14% of them appearing once. Specimen: PBMCs from blood, collected 14 to 15 days before vaccination. The receptor set was obtained from a man in his forties or fifties who received an inactivated influenza vaccine.

The gene calls are TRBV6-2 or TRBV6-3 and TRBJ2-5; D call uncertain. V dropped 4 bases and J dropped 1 base, with 7 bases sitting between them. CDR1 and CDR2 (germline): MNHEY, SVGEGT. The CDR3 runs to 13 residues. The CDR3 is CASSSIFQETQYF. The CDR3 DNA reads TGTGCCAGCAGTTCCATCTTCCAAGAGACCCAGTACTTC.

This chain joins TRBV6-1 and TRBJ2-3, with 7 bases identical to TRBD2. This CDR3 is built from 15 residues. Unmatched junction bases numbered 6, after V lost 6 bases and J lost 0 bases. CDR1 is MNHNS, CDR2 SASEGT, per germline. For the CDR3, the DNA is TGTGCCAGCAGAGCGAGCGGGATTAGCACAGATACGCAGTATTTT. This gives the protein CASRASGISTDTQYF.

This clonotype was seen a handful of times. The chain couples TRBV5-4 to TRBJ2-2; possibly TRBD1 for D (5 bases). The V gene lost 3 bases and the J gene lost 0 bases, with 12 bases spanning the gap. CDR3 size: 16 residues. CDR1 and CDR2 (germline): SGHNT, YYREEE (reference sequence). The CDR3 nucleotides read TGTGCCAGCAGCTGGCCCGGACATACGAACACCGGGGAGCTGTTTTTT. Amino acid sequence: CASSWPGHTNTGELFF.

A few counts support this clonotype. The CDR3 here is CASSRFRGGSYEQYF. The DNA for the CDR3 is TGTGCCAGCAGCCGATTCCGAGGGGGTTCCTACGAGCAGTACTTC. This chain connects TRBV11-2 to TRBJ2-7; a weak D match, TRBD1 (6 bases). Trimming removed 5 bases from V and 1 base from J, with 15 bases in between. Germline lookup yields CDR1 SGHAT and CDR2 FQNNGV. The CDR3 has 15 residues. The whole variable domain, filled in from reference TRBV11-2 and TRBJ2-7, reads EAGVAQSPRYKIIEKRQSVAFWCNPISGHATLYWYQQILGQGPKLLIQFQNNGVVDDSQLPKDRFSAERLKGVDSTLKIQPAKLEDSAVYLCASSRFRGGSYEQYFGPGTRLTVT.

The table lists this clonotype with a few counts. This chain joins TRBV12-3 or TRBV12-4 and TRBJ2-1; D might be TRBD2 (6 bases). This CDR3 has 15 residues. Trimming stripped 6 bases from V and 4 bases from J, with 16 bases between. The chain's CDR3 is CASSHAPGGYNEQFF. CDR3 nucleotide sequence: TGTGCCAGCAGCCACGCTCCCGGGGGTTACAATGAGCAGTTCTTC.

This clonotype was counted many times. The V gene is TRBV7-2, the J gene TRBJ2-5; 7 bases map to TRBD2. The germline V gene encodes CDR1 SGHTA and CDR2 FQGNSA. The trim removed 1 base at V and 5 bases at J, leaving 10 bases unmatched. This CDR3 is 16 amino acids long. CDR3: CASSLDGGSVAETQYF. CDR3 DNA: TGTGCCAGCAGCTTAGACGGCGGGAGCGTGGCGGAGACCCAGTACTTC.

This rearrangement joins TRBV7-9 to TRBJ1-4; D is unresolved. V dropped 5 bases and J dropped 0 bases, with 10 bases sitting between them. From germline, CDR1 is SEHNR and CDR2 FQNEAQ (reference sequence). The CDR3 runs to 15 residues. The CDR3 DNA reads TGTGCCAGCAGCCCAAGCAGGACAACTAATGAAAAACTGTTTTTT. Amino acids: CASSPSRTTNEKLFF.

This clonotype was seen only a few times. The V and J genes are TRBV3-1 and TRBJ2-7; 12 nucleotides align to TRBD1. Germline V gene lookup returns CDR1 LGHDT and CDR2 YNNKEL (reference sequence). V shed 4 bases, J shed 7 bases, and the junction held 8 bases outside the gene matches. The CDR3 totals 15 residues. The CDR3 reads CASSRGPGQGAEQYF. The CDR3 region has the DNA TGTGCCAGCAGCCGAGGCCCGGGACAGGGGGCGGAGCAGTACTTC.

The V gene is TRBV4-1, the J gene TRBJ1-2; D perhaps matches TRBD1 (5 bases). V was pared by 3 bases and J by 4 bases, with 9 bases between. Germline-derived CDR1 and CDR2 are MGHRA and YSYEKL. The CDR3 extends over 13 amino acids. CDR3 sequence reads: CASSQDMSYGYTF. The CDR3, as DNA: TGCGCCAGCAGCCAGGACATGAGCTATGGCTACACCTTC.

V is TRBV12-3 or TRBV12-4 and J is TRBJ1-1; 7 bases align to TRBD1. The trim removed 10 bases at V and 5 bases at J, leaving 7 bases unmatched. The CDR3 loop spans 12 amino acids. The CDR3 reads CATRQGVTEAFF. The CDR3 DNA follows: TGTGCCACCCGACAGGGTGTAACTGAAGCTTTCTTT.

This chain links TRBV2 with TRBJ2-7; no clear D gene. The CDR3 spans 13 residues. Trimming took off 1 base at V and 1 base at J, with 5 bases between the two ends. From germline, CDR1 is SNHLY and CDR2 FYNNEI. The CDR3 sequence: CASSEDSSYEQYF. The CDR3 DNA sequence: TGTGCCAGCAGTGAAGACAGTTCCTACGAGCAGTACTTC.

In its sample, this clonotype was seen many times. A junction boundary mismatches the germline segment, possibly from a read error. The chain joins TRBV20-1 to TRBJ2-1; D not certain. CDR3 length: 12 residues. Germline CDR1 reads DFQATT; CDR2 reads SNEGSKA (reference sequence). CDR3 amino acids: CSARRAAQALIF. The CDR3 DNA reads as TGCAGTGCTAGAAGGGCGGCCCAGGCCTTAATCTTC.

A few counts support this clonotype. The gene calls are TRBV11-2 and TRBJ2-1, with 10 positions matching TRBD2. There are 17 residues in the CDR3. Germline V gene lookup returns CDR1 SGHAT and CDR2 FQNNGV. V was clipped by 2 bases and J by 4 bases; unmatched bases: 8. The CDR3 sequence: CASSLRSATSGYNEQFF. CDR3 sequence (DNA): TGTGCCAGCAGCTTAAGGAGCGCGACTAGCGGGTACAATGAGCAGTTCTTC.

This chain links TRBV25-1 with TRBJ2-3; D gene unclear. V was pared by 3 bases and J by 0 bases, with 7 bases between. Germline loops: CDR1 MGHDK, CDR2 SYGVNS. This CDR3 is built from 14 residues. The CDR3 region has the DNA TGTGCCAGCAGTGACGCGCGGAGCACAGATACGCAGTATTTT. Amino acids: CASSDARSTDTQYF. Full variable domain (outside the CDR3, taken from reference TRBV25-1 and TRBJ2-3): EADIYQTPRYLVIGTGKKITLECSQTMGHDKMYWYQQDPGMELHLIHYSYGVNSTEKGDLSSESTVSRIRTEHFPLTLESARPSHTSQYLCASSDARSTDTQYFGPGTRLTVL.

This clonotype was recorded at least ten times. V gene TRBV6-5 combines with J gene TRBJ1-1; D is ambiguous. Germline V CDR1 and CDR2: MNHEY, SVGAGI. V was trimmed by 2 bases and J by 0 bases, leaving 7 bases between them. The CDR3 is 14 amino acids. Written as DNA, the CDR3 is TGTGCCAGCAGTTACCTGGGTATGAACACTGAAGCTTTCTTT. This translates into CASSYLGMNTEAFF.

The chain joins TRBV5-1 to TRBJ2-1, with D uncertain. V was pared by 0 bases and J by 10 bases, with 11 bases between. Germline-derived CDR1 and CDR2 are SGHRS and YFSETQ. The CDR3 has 13 residues. The CDR3 is CASSLAAAREQFF. CDR3 sequence (DNA): TGCGCCAGCAGCTTGGCCGCTGCCCGGGAGCAGTTCTTC.

This clonotype was picked up many times. The V and J genes are TRBV12-3 or TRBV12-4 and TRBJ2-3; D unresolved. CDR3 length equals 14 residues. The V gene lost 5 bases and the J gene lost 4 bases, with 13 bases spanning the gap. The CDR3: CASSSRSRADTQYF. The CDR3 bases are TGTGCCAGCAGTAGCAGGTCTCGGGCAGATACGCAGTATTTT.

This chain joins TRBV7-9 and TRBJ1-2; 7 nucleotides align to TRBD1. Germline values: CDR1 SEHNR, CDR2 FQNEAQ (reference sequence). This CDR3 comprises 14 residues. After removal of 4 bases from V and 5 bases from J, the junction contained 7 bases not matched to a gene. The CDR3: CASSWRDSPYGYTF. The CDR3, as DNA: TGTGCCAGCAGCTGGCGGGACAGCCCGTATGGCTACACCTTC.

This clonotype was picked up many times. This chain links TRBV12-3 or TRBV12-4 with TRBJ2-5; no clear D. The CDR3 consists of 10 residues. Trimming pared 8 bases from V and 5 bases from J, leaving 6 bases between. The CDR3 spells CASGWETQYF. CDR3 DNA: TGTGCCAGCGGGTGGGAGACCCAGTACTTC.

The gene calls are TRBV14 and TRBJ1-1, with 7 bases that match TRBD1. The V segment lost 2 bases and the J segment 1 base; nucleotides outside the gene matches: 4. The CDR3 sequence is 15 residues long. In germline, CDR1 is SGHDN, CDR2 FVKESK. CDR3 amino acids: CASSQLGQPNTEAFF. The CDR3 DNA sequence: TGTGCCAGCAGCCAACTGGGACAGCCGAACACTGAAGCTTTCTTT.

The J gene is TRBJ2-7, the V gene TRBV5-1; no reliable D call. V was trimmed by 2 bases and J by 5 bases, leaving 11 bases between them. From germline, CDR1 is SGHRS and CDR2 YFSETQ. The CDR3 has 13 residues. The DNA for the CDR3 is TGCGCCAGCAGCTTACAAGGGCCCGACGAGCAGTACTTC. This encodes CASSLQGPDEQYF.

This chain uses TRBV10-3 with TRBJ2-4; D perhaps matches TRBD1 (6 bases). The V gene lost 0 bases and the J gene lost 7 bases, with 16 bases spanning the gap. The CDR3 sequence is 16 residues long. Germline CDR1 ENHRY, CDR2 SYGVKD. CDR3 sequence reads: CAISESTQIGGNIQYF. The CDR3 DNA follows: TGTGCCATCAGTGAGTCAACACAGATTGGGGGCAACATTCAGTACTTC.

This clonotype appeared many times. The chain carries TRBV12-3 or TRBV12-4 and TRBJ2-4; D is unclear. V dropped 1 base and J dropped 9 bases, with 10 bases sitting between them. This CDR3 has 13 residues. In DNA form, the CDR3 reads TGTGCCAGCAGTTTAGTATCGGAGACCATTCAGTACTTC. Its translation: CASSLVSETIQYF.

There are a few counts of this clonotype. CDR3 sequence: CATSRLGGSRINEQFF. CDR3 coding DNA: TGTGCCACCAGCAGGCTCGGGGGGAGCCGAATCAATGAGCAGTTCTTC. The V and J genes are TRBV15 and TRBJ2-1; 7 bases are shared with TRBD2. The CDR3 has 16 amino acids. Germline loops: CDR1 LNHNV, CDR2 YYDKDF (reference sequence). Trimming cost V 3 bases and J 6 bases; bases outside gene matches: 11.

This chain joins TRBV28 and TRBJ2-1; a possible D gene is TRBD2 (7 bases). CDR3 length: 13 amino acids. Germline CDR1 is MDHEN and CDR2 is SYDVKM. Trimming pared 5 bases from V and 9 bases from J, leaving 14 bases between. In DNA form, the CDR3 reads TGTGCCAGCAGTCTCGGGGGGCCCGGTGAGCAGTTCTTC. The encoded protein is CASSLGGPGEQFF.

This clonotype appeared a few times. V gene TRBV7-6 combines with J gene TRBJ2-5, with D uncertain. The CDR3 length is 14 residues. Per germline, CDR1 SGHVS and CDR2 FNYEAQ. The germline V and J ends were trimmed by 1 base and 5 bases, with 11 bases remaining between them. DNA for the CDR3: TGTGCCAGCAGCTTAGAAGTTTCCCTGGAGACCCAGTACTTC. Amino acid sequence: CASSLEVSLETQYF.

The chain combines TRBV4-2 with TRBJ2-3, with D perhaps TRBD1 (5 bases). The V gene lost 3 bases and the J gene lost 2 bases, with 18 bases spanning the gap. The CDR3 consists of 17 residues. The germline V gene encodes CDR1 LGHNA and CDR2 YNFKEQ. The CDR3 region has the DNA TGTGCCAGCAGCCAGACCGTGAGTGGACACGACACAGATACGCAGTATTTT. Translated: CASSQTVSGHDTDTQYF.

The chain recombines TRBV4-3 with TRBJ2-6; D gene unclear. This CDR3 is built from 17 residues. Trimming removed 0 bases from V and 0 bases from J, with 9 bases in between. From germline, CDR1 is LGHNA and CDR2 YSLEER. DNA for the CDR3: TGCGCCAGCAGCCAAGATTTTATCTTCTCTGGGGCCAACGTCCTGACTTTC. Its protein is CASSQDFIFSGANVLTF.

This clonotype was counted only a few times. The chain has TRBV6-5 and TRBJ2-2; D gene uncertain. V was trimmed by 6 bases and J by 2 bases, leaving 16 bases between them. CDR1 and CDR2 from the germline V gene are MNHEY and SVGAGI. The CDR3 loop spans 16 amino acids. The CDR3 nucleotides are TGTGCCAGCAGATACGGAGTGCGCCGTAACACCGGGGAGCTGTTTTTT. This codes for CASRYGVRRNTGELFF.

This clonotype was recorded at least ten times. One junction end does not reproduce the germline sequence, and a read error may be involved. The rearrangement uses TRBV11-2 and TRBJ2-5; maybe TRBD2 (5 bases). CDR1 is SGHAT and CDR2 is FQNNGV in the germline V gene. The CDR3 totals 11 residues. CDR3 DNA: TGCGCCAGCAGCTTAGGAGAGGGCCAGTACTTC. Its translation is CASSLGEGQYF.